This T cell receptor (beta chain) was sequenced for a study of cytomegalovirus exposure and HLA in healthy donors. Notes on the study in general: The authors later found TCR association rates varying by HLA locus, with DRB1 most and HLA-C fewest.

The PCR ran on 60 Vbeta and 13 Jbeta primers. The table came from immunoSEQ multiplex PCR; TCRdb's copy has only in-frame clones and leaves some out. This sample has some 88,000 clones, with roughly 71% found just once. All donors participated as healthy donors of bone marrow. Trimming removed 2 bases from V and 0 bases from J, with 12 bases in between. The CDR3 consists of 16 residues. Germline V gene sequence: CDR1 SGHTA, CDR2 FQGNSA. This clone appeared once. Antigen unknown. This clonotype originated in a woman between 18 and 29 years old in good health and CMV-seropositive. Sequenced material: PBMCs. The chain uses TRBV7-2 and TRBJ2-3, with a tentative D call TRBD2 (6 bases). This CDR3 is CASSLMAGISTDTQYF. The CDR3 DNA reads TGTGCCAGCAGCTTAATGGCGGGGATCAGCACAGATACGCAGTATTTT.